The entry that follows covers one T cell receptor beta chain sequence. The repertoire was sequenced with immunoSEQ multiplex PCR; TCRdb's copy has only in-frame clones and lacks some. Of approximately 110,000 clones listed, more than 65% are singletons. The data belong to a study of shared clonotypes between healthy human individuals. Study-level background: Donors had three CD4 naive, three CD4 memory, two CD8 naive and one CD8 memory plate apiece.

Germline V gives CDR1 SGHAT, CDR2 FQNNGV. Losses at the gene ends were 1 base for V and 3 bases for J; bases not matched to a gene: 1. The length of the CDR3 is 14 residues. All donors were Caucasian adults living in Nashville, Tennessee. CD8 memory was a combination of CD45RO+ cells and CCR7-negative CD45RA+ TemRA cells. This sequence originates from a woman under 40 in good health. The chain combines TRBV11-2 with TRBJ2-7; TRBD2 matches 9 bases. Source material: memory CD8+ T cells sorted from blood. Subset reported: CD45RO+ cells pooled with CCR7-negative TemRA cells. The CDR3: CASSLGSGSYEQYF. As DNA, the CDR3 is TGTGCCAGCAGCTTAGGTAGCGGGAGCTACGAGCAGTACTTC.